This T cell receptor beta chain was documented in a study of cytomegalovirus exposure and HLA in healthy donors. This clone was found once. Its target is unknown. The PCR had 60 Vbeta and 13 Jbeta primers. Per the original data handling: Unique TCR beta chains totaled roughly 79 million in a later count, with approximately 11 million of them shared. Profiled with immunoSEQ multiplex PCR; TCRdb holds only in-frame clones, not every one. For V, J and clone size, that table is used; D and trimming come from the DNA. The data show over 100,000 clones, about 80% seen once. Study-wide findings and caveats: It was in a later analysis that TCR association rates were seen to vary by HLA locus, highest for DRB1 and lowest for HLA-C. Per published accounts, TCR beta sequences correctly predicted the HLA-A and HLA-B alleles of most subjects.

Source material: PBMCs. This TCR was recovered from a woman aged 50 to 60 in good health and CMV-seropositive.

The CDR3 sequence: CASSSPTRNTGELFF. As DNA, the CDR3 is TGTGCCAGCAGCTCCCCCACTAGGAACACCGGGGAGCTGTTTTTT. The chain combines TRBV7-9 with TRBJ2-2; D is perhaps TRBD2 (5 bases). The CDR3 contains 15 residues. V was shortened by 4 bases and J by 1 base, with 10 bases between the two germline ends. CDR1 is SEHNR and CDR2 is FQNEAQ in the germline V gene (reference sequence).